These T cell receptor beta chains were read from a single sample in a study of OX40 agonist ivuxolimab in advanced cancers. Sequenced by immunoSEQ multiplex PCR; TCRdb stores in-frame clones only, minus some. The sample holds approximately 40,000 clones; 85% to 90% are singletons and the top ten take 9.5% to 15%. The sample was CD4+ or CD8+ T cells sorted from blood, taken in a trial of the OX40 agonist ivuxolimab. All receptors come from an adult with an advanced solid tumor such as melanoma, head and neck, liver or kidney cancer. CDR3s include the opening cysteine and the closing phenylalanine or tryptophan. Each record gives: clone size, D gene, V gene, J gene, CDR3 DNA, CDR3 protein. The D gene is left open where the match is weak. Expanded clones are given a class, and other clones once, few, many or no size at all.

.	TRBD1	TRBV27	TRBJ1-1	TGTGCCAGCCTCCCACCGGGACAGTCTGTCGGTTTCTTT	CASLPPGQSVGFF
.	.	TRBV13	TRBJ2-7	TGTGCCAGCAGCCCTCCGGACAGCGTCGGCTACGAGCAGTACTTC	CASSPPDSVGYEQYF
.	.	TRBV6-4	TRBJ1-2	TGTGCCAGCAGTGAGGCGGGCGGCGATGGCTACACCTTC	CASSEAGGDGYTF
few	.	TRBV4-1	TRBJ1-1	TGCGCCAGCAGCTATCTCGGGAACACTGAAGCTTTCTTT	CASSYLGNTEAFF
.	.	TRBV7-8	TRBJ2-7	TGTGCCAGCAGCTCCCCGGACGGGGTTATTACCTACGAGCAGTACTTC	CASSSPDGVITYEQYF
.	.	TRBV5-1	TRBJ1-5	TGTGCCAGCAGCCTCCCCGGGGAGGGAAATCAGCCCCAGCATTTT	CASSLPGEGNQPQHF
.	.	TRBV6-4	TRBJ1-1	TGTGCCAGCAGTGACGGTTGGGACGTAGCTTTCTTT	CASSDGWDVAFF
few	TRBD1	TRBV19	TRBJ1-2	TGTGCCAGTAGCGCCCACAGGGGAGATGGCTACACCTTC	CASSAHRGDGYTF
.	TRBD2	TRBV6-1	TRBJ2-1	TGTGCCAGCAGTGAGGGACTAGCCTACAATGAGCAGTTCTTC	CASSEGLAYNEQFF
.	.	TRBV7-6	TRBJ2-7	TGTGCCAGCAGCTTAGGTGGAGGGGGCTACGAGCAGTACTTC	CASSLGGGGYEQYF
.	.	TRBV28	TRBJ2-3	TGTGCCAGCAGACACGACGGGATTTCGGGCACAGATACGCAGTATTTT	CASRHDGISGTDTQYF
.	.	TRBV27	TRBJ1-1	TGTGCCAGCTATCTAGGGGCACACACTGAAGCTTTCTTT	CASYLGAHTEAFF
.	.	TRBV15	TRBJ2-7	TGTGCCACCAGCAGAGATAGACGGAGCTCCTACGAGCAGTACTTC	CATSRDRRSSYEQYF
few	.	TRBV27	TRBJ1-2	TGTGCCAGCAGTCCGACGGGGGGGGGACTAGATGGCTACACCTTC	CASSPTGGGLDGYTF
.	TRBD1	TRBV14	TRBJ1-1	TGTGCCAGCAGCCACCTACTGACAGGGAAAGGGGACACTGAAGCTTTCTTT	CASSHLLTGKGDTEAFF
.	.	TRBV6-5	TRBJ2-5	TGTGCCAGCAGCCCCAGTGGAGGAAGAGAGACCCAGTACTTC	CASSPSGGRETQYF
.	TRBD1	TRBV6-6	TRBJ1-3	TGTGCCAGCAGTTTCGGACAGGGGTCCGGAAACACCATATATTTT	CASSFGQGSGNTIYF
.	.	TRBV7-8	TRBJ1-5	TGTGCCAGCAGCTCCACCTTGGGCGGTAGCAATCAGCCCCAGCATTTT	CASSSTLGGSNQPQHF
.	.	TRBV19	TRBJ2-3	TGTGCCAGTAATAACAGGGTGTTGAATACGCAGTATTTT	CASNNRVLNTQYF
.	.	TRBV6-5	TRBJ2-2	TGTGCCAGCAGTTCTCCCATACTTCCCGGGGAGCTGTTTTTT	CASSSPILPGELFF
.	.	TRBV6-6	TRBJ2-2	TGTGCCAGCAGTTTAACCGACACCGGGGAGCTGTTTTTT	CASSLTDTGELFF
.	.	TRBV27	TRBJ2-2	TGTGCCAGCAGCCTGGGGGGGCGGGAGCTGTTTTTT	CASSLGGRELFF
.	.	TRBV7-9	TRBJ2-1	TGTGCCAGCAGCCCCGGGGGCGCAGACTACAATGAGCAGTTCTTC	CASSPGGADYNEQFF
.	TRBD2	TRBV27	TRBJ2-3	TGTGCCAGCAGTTTACAAACGAGGGAGGGGCCCACAGATACGCAGTATTTT	CASSLQTREGPTDTQYF
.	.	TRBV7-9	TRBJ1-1	TGTGCCAGCTCCTGGGGACATAAGACTGAAGCTTTCTTT	CASSWGHKTEAFF
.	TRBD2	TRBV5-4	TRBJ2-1	TGTGCCAGCAGCTTGCGACTAGCGGGAGTAGATGAGCAGTTCTTC	CASSLRLAGVDEQFF
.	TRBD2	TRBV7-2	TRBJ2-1	TGTGCCAGCAGCCCCCTCGGGCTAGCGGGAGCGGGGTCCTACAATGAGCAGTTCTTC	CASSPLGLAGAGSYNEQFF